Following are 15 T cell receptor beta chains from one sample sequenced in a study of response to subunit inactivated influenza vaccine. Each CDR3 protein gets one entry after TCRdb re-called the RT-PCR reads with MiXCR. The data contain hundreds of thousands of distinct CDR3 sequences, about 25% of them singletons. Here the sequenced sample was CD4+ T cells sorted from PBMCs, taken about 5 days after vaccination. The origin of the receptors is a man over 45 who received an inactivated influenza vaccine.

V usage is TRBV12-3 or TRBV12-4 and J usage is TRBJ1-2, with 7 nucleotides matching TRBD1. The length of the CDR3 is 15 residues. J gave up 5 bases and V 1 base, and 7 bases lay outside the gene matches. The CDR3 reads CASSLGGRGWYGYTF. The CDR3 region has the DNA TGTGCCAGCAGTTTAGGGGGCAGGGGGTGGTATGGCTACACCTTC.

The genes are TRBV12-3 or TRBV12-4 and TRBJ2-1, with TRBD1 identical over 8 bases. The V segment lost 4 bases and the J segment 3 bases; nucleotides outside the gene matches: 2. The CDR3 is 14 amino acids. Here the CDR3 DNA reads TGTGCCAGCAGTTGGACAGGGAACTACAATGAGCAGTTCTTC. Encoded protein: CASSWTGNYNEQFF.

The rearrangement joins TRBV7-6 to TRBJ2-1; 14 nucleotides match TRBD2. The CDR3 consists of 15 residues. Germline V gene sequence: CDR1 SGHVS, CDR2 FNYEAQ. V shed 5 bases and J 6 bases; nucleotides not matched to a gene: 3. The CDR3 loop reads CASSRTSGGINEQFF. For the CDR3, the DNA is TGTGCCAGCAGCAGGACTAGCGGGGGGATCAATGAGCAGTTCTTC.

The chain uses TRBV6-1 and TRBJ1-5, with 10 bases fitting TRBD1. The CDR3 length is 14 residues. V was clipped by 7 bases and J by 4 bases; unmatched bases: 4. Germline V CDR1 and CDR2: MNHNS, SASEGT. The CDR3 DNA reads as TGTGCCAGCACCCCGGGACAGGGGAATCAGCCCCAGCATTTT. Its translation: CASTPGQGNQPQHF.

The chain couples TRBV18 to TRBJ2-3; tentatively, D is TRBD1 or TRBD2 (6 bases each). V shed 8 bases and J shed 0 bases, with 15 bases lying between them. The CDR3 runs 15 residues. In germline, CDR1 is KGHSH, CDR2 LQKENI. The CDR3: CASRVGGSSTDTQYF. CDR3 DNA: TGTGCCAGCCGCGTGGGGGGCTCTAGCACAGATACGCAGTATTTT.

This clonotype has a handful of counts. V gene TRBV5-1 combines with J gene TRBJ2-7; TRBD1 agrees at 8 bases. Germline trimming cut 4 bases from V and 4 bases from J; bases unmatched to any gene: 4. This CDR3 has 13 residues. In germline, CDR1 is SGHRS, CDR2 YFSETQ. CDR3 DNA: TGCGCCAGCAGCGTGGACAGGGAGTACGAGCAGTACTTC. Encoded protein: CASSVDREYEQYF.

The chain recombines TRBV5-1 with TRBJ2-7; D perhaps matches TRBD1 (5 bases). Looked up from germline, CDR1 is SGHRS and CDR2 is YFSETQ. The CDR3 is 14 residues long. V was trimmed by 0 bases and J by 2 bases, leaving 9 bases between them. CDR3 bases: TGCGCCAGCAGCTTGGCACAGGCGGCCTACGAGCAGTACTTC. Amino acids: CASSLAQAAYEQYF.

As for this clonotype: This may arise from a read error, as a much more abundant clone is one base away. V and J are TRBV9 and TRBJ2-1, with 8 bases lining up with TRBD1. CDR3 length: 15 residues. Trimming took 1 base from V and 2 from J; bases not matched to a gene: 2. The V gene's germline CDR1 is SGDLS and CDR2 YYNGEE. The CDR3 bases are TGTGCCAGCAGCGTACTACAGGGGGCCTACAATGAGCAGTTCTTC. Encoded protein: CASSVLQGAYNEQFF.

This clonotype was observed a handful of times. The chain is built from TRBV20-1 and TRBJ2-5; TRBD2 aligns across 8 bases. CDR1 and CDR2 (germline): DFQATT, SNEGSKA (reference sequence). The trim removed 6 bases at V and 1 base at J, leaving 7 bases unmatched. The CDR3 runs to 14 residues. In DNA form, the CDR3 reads TGCAGTGCCCTGCGGGGGGCCCTCCAAGAGACCCAGTACTTC. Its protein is CSALRGALQETQYF.

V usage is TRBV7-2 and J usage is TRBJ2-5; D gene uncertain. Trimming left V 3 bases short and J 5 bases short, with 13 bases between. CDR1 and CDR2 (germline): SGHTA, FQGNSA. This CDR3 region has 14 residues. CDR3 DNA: TGTGCCAGCAGCTTCCTGCCATTAGGGGAGACCCAGTACTTC. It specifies CASSFLPLGETQYF.

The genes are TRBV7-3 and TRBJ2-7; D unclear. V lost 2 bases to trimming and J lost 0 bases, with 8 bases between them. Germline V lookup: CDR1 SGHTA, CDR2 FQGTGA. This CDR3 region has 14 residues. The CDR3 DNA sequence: TGTGCCAGCAGCTTATCGGTTAACTCCTACGAGCAGTACTTC. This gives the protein CASSLSVNSYEQYF.

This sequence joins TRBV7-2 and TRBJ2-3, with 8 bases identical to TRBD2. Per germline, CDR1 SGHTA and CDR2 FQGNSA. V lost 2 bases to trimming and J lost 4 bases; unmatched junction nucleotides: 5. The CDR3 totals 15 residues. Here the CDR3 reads CASSLPDGGADTQYF. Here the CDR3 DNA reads TGTGCCAGCAGCTTACCCGACGGGGGGGCAGATACGCAGTATTTT.

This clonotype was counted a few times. The DNA of the CDR3 is TGTGCCATCAGTGAGTCGACTCTCCGGGGGCCTACAGATACGCAGTATTTT. As protein: CAISESTLRGPTDTQYF. The chain recombines TRBV10-3 with TRBJ2-3, with D possibly being TRBD1 or TRBD2 (6 bases each). The V gene's germline CDR1 is ENHRY and CDR2 SYGVKD. The CDR3 is 17 residues long. Trimming cost V 0 bases and J 3 bases, with 16 bases left between them.

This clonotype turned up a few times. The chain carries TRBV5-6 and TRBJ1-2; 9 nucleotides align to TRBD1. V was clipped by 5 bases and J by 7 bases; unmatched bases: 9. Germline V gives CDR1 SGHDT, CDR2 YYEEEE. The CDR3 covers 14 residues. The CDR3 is CASSLMTGGSGYTF. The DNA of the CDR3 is TGTGCCAGCAGTTTGATGACAGGGGGTAGTGGCTACACCTTC.

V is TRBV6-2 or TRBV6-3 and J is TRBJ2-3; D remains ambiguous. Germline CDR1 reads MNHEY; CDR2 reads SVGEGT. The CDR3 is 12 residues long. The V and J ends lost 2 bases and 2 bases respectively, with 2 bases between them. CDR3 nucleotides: TGTGCCAGCAGTTACACCACAGATACGCAGTATTTT. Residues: CASSYTTDTQYF.